These T cell receptor beta chains were read from a single sample in a study of T-cell reconstitution after alpha-beta-depleted transplantation in children. TCRdb passed the PCR reads through MiXCR, listing each CDR3 protein once. There are over 150,000 distinct CDR3 sequences in the sample; around 7% occur only once, and more than 2.5% lies in the top ten. Sequences were derived from PBMCs from the stem cell graft donor, sampled from the stem cell graft. These TCRs come from a human donor who donated a stem cell graft to a child with Wiskott-Aldrich syndrome. The CDR3 runs from the conserved cysteine through the conserved F or W. Fields, in order: D gene, J gene, clone size, V gene, CDR3 DNA, CDR3 protein. The D gene is left open where the match is weak. Clone size is given for some rows only: seen once, a few or many times, or a class if the clone is expanded.

>TRBD1|TRBJ2-5|many|TRBV12-3/TRBV12-4
TGTGCCAGCAGACGGACAGGGCAAGAGACCCAGTACTTC
CASRRTGQETQYF
>TRBD2|TRBJ2-3|many|TRBV11-2
TGTGCCAGCAGCTCCATTAAGGGGTTTAGCGGGGCGACAGATACGCAGTATTTT
CASSSIKGFSGATDTQYF
>-|TRBJ1-1|many|TRBV6-5
TGTGCCAGCAGTCCCGCCGCCGGGTTGCGAACTGAAGCTTTCTTT
CASSPAAGLRTEAFF
>TRBD2|TRBJ2-1|few|TRBV5-1
TGCGCCAGCAGCTTGGATCTAGCGGCTTACAATGAGCAGTTCTTC
CASSLDLAAYNEQFF
>TRBD1|TRBJ2-7|many|TRBV7-9
TGTGCCAGCAGCCTACAGGGGGCCCACTACGAGCAGTACTTC
CASSLQGAHYEQYF
>-|TRBJ1-5|few|TRBV20-1
TGCAGTGCTAGAGACCCGGCAGGGAATATTGGCAATCAGCCCCAGCATTTT
CSARDPAGNIGNQPQHF
>-|TRBJ1-4|few|TRBV14
TGTGCCAGCAGCCGGGGGAGAATTGGAGAAAAACTGTTTTTT
CASSRGRIGEKLFF
>TRBD2|TRBJ2-1|many|TRBV20-1
TGCAGTGCTAGAGGCCCGGGAAGCGGGGGCTACAATGAGCAGTTCTTC
CSARGPGSGGYNEQFF
>TRBD2|TRBJ2-7|many|TRBV7-9
TGTGCCAGCAGCACAGCGGGAGGATACTACGAGCAGTACTTC
CASSTAGGYYEQYF
>-|TRBJ1-2|many|TRBV5-1
TGCGCCAGCAGTACCCCGACGGGGGAAGGGAACTATGGCTACACCTTC
CASSTPTGEGNYGYTF
>-|TRBJ2-3|many|TRBV12-3/TRBV12-4
TGTGCCAGCAGTTTTCCCAGGCAGGGGGGAGCGACAGATACGCAGTATTTT
CASSFPRQGGATDTQYF
>TRBD2|TRBJ2-3|few|TRBV4-3
TGCGCCAGCAGCCAAGAGACGGGACTACGATACATCACAGATACGCAGTATTTT
CASSQETGLRYITDTQYF
>TRBD2|TRBJ2-5|many|TRBV12-3/TRBV12-4
TGTGCCAGCAGTCGAGCGGGGGTTGGGCAAGAGACCCAGTACTTC
CASSRAGVGQETQYF
>-|TRBJ2-5|many|TRBV28
TGTGCCAGCAGTGTACAGGTTCAAGAGACCCAGTACTTC
CASSVQVQETQYF
>-|TRBJ2-2|many|TRBV24-1
TGTGCCACCAGTTTCCGTTCAGGGGAAAACACCGGGGAGCTGTTTTTT
CATSFRSGENTGELFF
>TRBD2|TRBJ2-5|many|TRBV4-1
TGCGCCAGCAGCCAAGCTGGGGGGGGAGAGACCCAGTACTTC
CASSQAGGGETQYF
>-|TRBJ1-1|-|TRBV5-4
TGTGCCAGCAACTCCGGCGGGGGGCGGACTGAAGCTTTCTTT
CASNSGGGRTEAFF
>-|TRBJ2-2|many|TRBV5-1
TGCGCCAGCAGCTTGGGGACGGTGATCATGGCCGGGGAGCTGTTTTTT
CASSLGTVIMAGELFF
>-|TRBJ1-6|many|TRBV5-1
TGCGCCAGCAGCGACGCTAATTCACCCCTCCACTTT
CASSDANSPLHF
>-|TRBJ2-7|-|TRBV20-1
TGCATCTGCGGCAAGGGGCCGGGCTACGAGCAGTACTTC
CICGKGPGYEQYF
>TRBD2|TRBJ2-3|many|TRBV18
TGTGCCAGCTCACCAAGAGCGGGGCGCACAGATACGCAGTATTTT
CASSPRAGRTDTQYF
>-|TRBJ1-6|many|TRBV12-3/TRBV12-4
TGTGCCAGCAGTCCTCGGGGGGCAAGTAATTCACCCCTCCACTTT
CASSPRGASNSPLHF
>-|TRBJ2-2|many|TRBV29-1
TGCAGCGTTGAAGAGGGGATATCAAACACCGGGGAGCTGTTTTTT
CSVEEGISNTGELFF
>-|TRBJ1-4|few|TRBV30
TGTGCCTGGATGGAGAAGTACACAACTAATGAAAAACTGTTTTTT
CAWMEKYTTNEKLFF
>-|TRBJ2-2|many|TRBV12-3/TRBV12-4
TGTGCCAGCAGTCCCCCCGGGGAGCTGTTTTTT
CASSPPGELFF
>-|TRBJ2-7|many|TRBV18
TGTGCCAGCTCACTTCACTTCCGGGACTTTGAACCCTACGAGCAGTACTTC
CASSLHFRDFEPYEQYF
>-|TRBJ1-1|many|TRBV5-1
TGCGCCAGCAGCTTCGGGGAATTGAACACTGAAGCTTTCTTT
CASSFGELNTEAFF
>TRBD1|TRBJ2-1|many|TRBV7-8
TGTGCCAGCAGGGGAGAGCGACAGGGATCGATCAATGAGCAGTTCTTC
CASRGERQGSINEQFF
>-|TRBJ1-2|many|TRBV5-4
TGTGCCAGCAGCCACCGACGGACGGGCAGTGGCGATGGCTACACCTTC
CASSHRRTGSGDGYTF
>-|TRBJ1-2|many|TRBV29-1
TGCAGCGTTGTGTTCGAAAGGAGGCAAACTGGCTATGGCTACACCTTC
CSVVFERRQTGYGYTF
>-|TRBJ2-7|many|TRBV3-1
TGTGCCAGCAGCCAAGCAGCCTGGGGAACCTACGAGCAGTACTTC
CASSQAAWGTYEQYF
>-|TRBJ2-1|many|TRBV7-9
TGTGCCAGCAGCTCAAAGCTTCCAGCCTACAATGAGCAGTTCTTC
CASSSKLPAYNEQFF
>TRBD2|TRBJ2-1|many|TRBV12-3/TRBV12-4
TGTGCCAGCAGTCCCCGACGGGCGGGAGGGCAGTTCTTC
CASSPRRAGGQFF
>-|TRBJ2-7|many|TRBV24-1
TGTGCCACCAGTGACATCAGGGGCGGAGGCTACGAGCAGTACTTC
CATSDIRGGGYEQYF
>-|TRBJ2-5|many|TRBV6-5
TGTGCCAGCAGTTACCAGGGGTCCGGGACCCAGTACTTC
CASSYQGSGTQYF
>-|TRBJ1-1|many|TRBV10-3
TGTGCCATCAATTCGGGACAAACGAACACTGAAGCTTTCTTT
CAINSGQTNTEAFF
>TRBD1|TRBJ2-7|few|TRBV6-5
TGTGCCAGCAGTTCCTCGGGACAGGGGAAGGGCGAGCAGTACTTC
CASSSSGQGKGEQYF
>-|TRBJ2-5|-|TRBV19
TGTGCCAGTAGTCAAACGGGGGCGGTAGGAGAGACCCAGTACTTC
CASSQTGAVGETQYF
>TRBD1|TRBJ2-7|many|TRBV27
TGTGCCAGCAGTGACCCCTCCGGGACAGGGCTCTACGAGCAGTACTTC
CASSDPSGTGLYEQYF
>TRBD2|TRBJ2-3|many|TRBV27
TGTGCCAGCAGTTTTCAGGGAGGGATTACGCAGTATTTT
CASSFQGGITQYF
>-|TRBJ1-1|many|TRBV29-1
TGCAGCGGTTATACAGGGTTGAACACTGAAGCTTTCTTT
CSGYTGLNTEAFF
>-|TRBJ2-3|many|TRBV27
TGTGCCAGCAGTTTACACAGGGAGGGCACAGATACGCAGTATTTT
CASSLHREGTDTQYF
>-|TRBJ2-1|many|TRBV12-3/TRBV12-4
TGTGCCAGCAGCTATATCCCTTCAAAGGGCAATGAGCAGTTCTTC
CASSYIPSKGNEQFF
>-|TRBJ1-2|few|TRBV18
TGTGCCAGCTCACCTGACCCTGGGGGCGGTAACTATGGCTACACCTTC
CASSPDPGGGNYGYTF